Listed here is a single TCR beta chain. What it binds is unknown. CD4+ T cells specific for antigen were expanded with viral peptide pools by the ViraFEST assay before sequencing. CD4+ T cells were isolated after around ten days of culture. Nucleocapsid antibodies stayed negative before and after vaccination, showing no earlier SARS-CoV-2 infection. IL-2 medium took the place of half the medium on both days 3 and 7. The method was immunoSEQ multiplex PCR; TCRdb's version includes in-frame clones alone and lacks a portion of them. Of roughly 45,000 clones in the sample, roughly 72% were seen once. The CDR3 has 14 residues. Germline assignment: CDR1 SGHAT and CDR2 FQNNGV. The V end was cut by 4 bases, the J end by 13 bases, with 19 bases between. The record originates from a study of vaccination effects on CD4 cells after COVID-19. For the study at large: Subjects were given two BNT162b2 or mRNA-1273 vaccine doses.

Findings and limits, study-wide: The study got few convalescent patients and did not collect any early post-infection timepoints. After vaccination, at late timepoints, clones induced by infection and by vaccine contracted markedly.

This clonotype was obtained from a human donor who received a COVID-19 vaccine. The sequences come from CD4+ T cells from PBMCs cultured with SARS-CoV-2 spike peptides, collected before COVID-19 vaccination. J is TRBJ2-2 and V is TRBV11-2; no firm D call. This CDR3 is CASSSPRTVAGLFF. The CDR3 bases are TGTGCCAGCAGCTCTCCCCGGACCGTGGCCGGGCTGTTTTTT. The entire variable domain, with the rest obtained from reference TRBV11-2 and TRBJ2-2, is as follows: EAGVAQSPRYKIIEKRQSVAFWCNPISGHATLYWYQQILGQGPKLLIQFQNNGVVDDSQLPKDRFSAERLKGVDSTLKIQPAKLEDSAVYLCASSSPRTVAGLFFGEGSRLTVL.